This T cell receptor (beta chain) was captured in a study of T-cell reconstitution after alpha-beta-depleted transplantation in children. General study results and limits: Expanded clones from the graft, numbering several hundred, reportedly supplied alpha-beta T cells about two months after transplant.

This CDR3 contains 16 residues. Looked up from germline, CDR1 is MGHRA and CDR2 is YSYEKL. The V end was cut by 0 bases, the J end by 2 bases, with 11 bases between. The library targeted TCRbeta and was prepared with unique molecular identifiers. TCRdb reanalysed the PCR reads using MiXCR and keeps one entry per CDR3 protein. The sample carries about 830,000 distinct CDR3 sequences, around 15% recorded once. In regard to this clonotype: Its matching antigen is unknown.

The chain has TRBV4-1 and TRBJ2-1, with D maybe TRBD2 (5 bases). The receptor was derived from a male patient aged 10-17 years who had a stem cell transplant for acute lymphoblastic leukemia, so the T cells may come from the graft donor. The sample in question was PBMCs, mostly from graft donor cells, obtained 360 days after TCRalphabeta/CD19-depleted stem cell transplant. CDR3 region: CASSQDTGSPYNEQFF. DNA for the CDR3: TGCGCCAGCAGCCAAGATACGGGGTCCCCCTACAATGAGCAGTTCTTC.